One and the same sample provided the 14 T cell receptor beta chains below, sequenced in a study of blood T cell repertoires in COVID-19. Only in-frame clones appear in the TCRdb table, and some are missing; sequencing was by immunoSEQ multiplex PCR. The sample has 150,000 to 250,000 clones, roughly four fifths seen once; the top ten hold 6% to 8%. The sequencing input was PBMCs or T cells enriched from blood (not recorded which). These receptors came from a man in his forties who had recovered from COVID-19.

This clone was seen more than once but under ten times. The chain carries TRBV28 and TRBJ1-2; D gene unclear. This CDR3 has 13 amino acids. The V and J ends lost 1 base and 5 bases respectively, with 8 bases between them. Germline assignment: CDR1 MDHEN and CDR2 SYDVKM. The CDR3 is CASSLSVIYGYTF. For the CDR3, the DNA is TGTGCCAGCAGTTTATCGGTCATATATGGCTACACCTTC.

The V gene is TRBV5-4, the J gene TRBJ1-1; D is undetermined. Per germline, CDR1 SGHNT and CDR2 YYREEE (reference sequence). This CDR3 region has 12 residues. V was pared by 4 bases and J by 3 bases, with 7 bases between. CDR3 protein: CASSPPDTEAFF. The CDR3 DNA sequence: TGTGCCAGCAGCCCTCCCGACACTGAAGCTTTCTTT.

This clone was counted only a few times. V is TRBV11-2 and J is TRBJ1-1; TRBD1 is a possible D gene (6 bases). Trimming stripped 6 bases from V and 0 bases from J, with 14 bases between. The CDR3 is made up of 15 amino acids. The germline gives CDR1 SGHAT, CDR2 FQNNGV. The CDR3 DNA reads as TGTGCCAGCAGTGCGGGGGCTGTATTGAACACTGAAGCTTTCTTT. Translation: CASSAGAVLNTEAFF.

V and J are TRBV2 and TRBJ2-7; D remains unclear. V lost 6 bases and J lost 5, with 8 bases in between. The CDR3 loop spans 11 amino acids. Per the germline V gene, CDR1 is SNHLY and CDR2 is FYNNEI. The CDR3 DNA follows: TGTGCCAGCAGCTATAGTAACGAGCAGTACTTC. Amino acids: CASSYSNEQYF.

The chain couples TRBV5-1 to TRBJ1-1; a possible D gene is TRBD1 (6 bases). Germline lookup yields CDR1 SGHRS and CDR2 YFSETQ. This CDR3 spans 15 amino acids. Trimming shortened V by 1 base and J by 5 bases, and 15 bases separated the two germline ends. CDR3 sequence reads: CASSLNTGPGTEAFF. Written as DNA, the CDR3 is TGCGCCAGCAGCTTGAATACAGGGCCAGGGACTGAAGCTTTCTTT.

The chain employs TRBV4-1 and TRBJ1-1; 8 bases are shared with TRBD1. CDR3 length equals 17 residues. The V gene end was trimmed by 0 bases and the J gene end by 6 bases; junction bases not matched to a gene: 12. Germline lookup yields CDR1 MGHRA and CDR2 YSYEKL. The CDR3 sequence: CASSQDFQGARYSEAFF. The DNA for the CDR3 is TGCGCCAGCAGCCAAGATTTCCAGGGGGCGCGTTATTCTGAAGCTTTCTTT.

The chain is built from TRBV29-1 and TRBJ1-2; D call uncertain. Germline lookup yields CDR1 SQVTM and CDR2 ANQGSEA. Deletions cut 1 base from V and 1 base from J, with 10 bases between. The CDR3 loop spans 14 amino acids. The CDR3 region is CSVEAVTINYGYTF. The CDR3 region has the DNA TGCAGCGTTGAAGCCGTTACAATTAACTATGGCTACACCTTC. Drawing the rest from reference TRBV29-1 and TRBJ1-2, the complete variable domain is SAVISQKPSRDICQRGTSLTIQCQVDSQVTMMFWYRQQPGQSLTLIATANQGSEATYESGFVIDKFPISRPNLTFSTLTVSNMSPEDSSIYLCSVEAVTINYGYTFGSGTRLTVV.

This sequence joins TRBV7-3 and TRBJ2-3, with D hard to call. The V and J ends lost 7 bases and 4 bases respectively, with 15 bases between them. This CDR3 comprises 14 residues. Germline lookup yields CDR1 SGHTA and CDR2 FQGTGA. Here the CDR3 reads CASIIKAGPDTQYF. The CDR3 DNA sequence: TGTGCCAGCATCATCAAAGCTGGTCCAGATACGCAGTATTTT.

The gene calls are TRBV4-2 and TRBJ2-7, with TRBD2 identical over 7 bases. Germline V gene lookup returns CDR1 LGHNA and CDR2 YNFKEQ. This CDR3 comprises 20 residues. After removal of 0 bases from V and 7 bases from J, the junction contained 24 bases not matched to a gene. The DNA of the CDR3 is TGTGCCAGCAGCCAAGATCGTGCGGGCTGGGAGGGGTCCTCCCCGGGGGAGCAGTACTTC. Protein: CASSQDRAGWEGSSPGEQYF.

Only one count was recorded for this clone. DNA of the CDR3: TGTGCCAGCCGAACCGGGACAGGGACCTATGGCTACACCTTC. Translating it yields CASRTGTGTYGYTF. The rearrangement uses TRBV6-5 and TRBJ1-2, with 9 bases matching TRBD1. The CDR3 has 14 amino acids. V lost 8 bases to trimming and J lost 4 bases; unmatched junction nucleotides: 8. Germline V gene data show CDR1 as MNHEY and CDR2 as SVGAGI.

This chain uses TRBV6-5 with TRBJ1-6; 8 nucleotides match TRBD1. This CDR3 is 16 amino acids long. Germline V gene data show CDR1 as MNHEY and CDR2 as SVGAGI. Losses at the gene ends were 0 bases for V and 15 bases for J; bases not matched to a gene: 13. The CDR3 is CASSYSLRTGWLVLHF. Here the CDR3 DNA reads TGTGCCAGCAGTTACTCGCTACGGACAGGGTGGTTAGTCCTCCACTTT.

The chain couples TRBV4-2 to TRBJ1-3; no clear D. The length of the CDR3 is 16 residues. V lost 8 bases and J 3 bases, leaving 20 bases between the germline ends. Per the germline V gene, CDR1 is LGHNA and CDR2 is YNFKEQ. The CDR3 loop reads CASSRDPQRRGNTIYF. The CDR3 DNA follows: TGTGCCAGCTCGCGGGATCCCCAAAGGCGTGGAAACACCATATATTTT.

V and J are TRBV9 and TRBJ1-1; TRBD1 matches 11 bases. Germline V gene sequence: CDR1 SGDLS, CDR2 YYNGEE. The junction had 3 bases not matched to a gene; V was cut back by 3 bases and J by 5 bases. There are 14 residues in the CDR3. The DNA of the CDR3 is TGTGCCAGCAGCGCAGGACAGGGGGCGACTGAAGCTTTCTTT. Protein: CASSAGQGATEAFF.

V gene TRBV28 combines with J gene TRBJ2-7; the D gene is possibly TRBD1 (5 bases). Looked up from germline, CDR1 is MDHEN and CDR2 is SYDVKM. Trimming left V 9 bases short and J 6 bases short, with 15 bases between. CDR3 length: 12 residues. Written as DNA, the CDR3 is TGTGCCAGTACTTCCTCGGACACCGAGCAGTACTTC. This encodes CASTSSDTEQYF.